This note documents a single T cell receptor (beta chain) sequence. Based on its abundance in the sample, this clonotype is hyperexpanded (1% or more). This clone's antigen is unknown. Base qualities were left out, and no much larger clone turns up one base away. Library preparation used 5' RACE. TCRdb records NextSeq 500 as the sequencer. In the TCR library protocol, a unique molecular identifier was attached to each TCR cDNA molecule so that PCR and sequencing errors could be corrected. The authors' pipeline ran thus. Decombinator tools were used for TCR identification, UMI-based error correction and CDR3 extraction. TCRs above a frequency of 2 per 1,000, corresponding to the top 1% of the tumor frequency distribution, were defined as expanded. Expanded tumor TCRs were classed as regional if statistically deemed absent (corrected P<0.05) from at least one tumor region, otherwise ubiquitous. Renyi diversity was calculated using the R vegan package after each repertoire was subsampled 100 times to 5,000 TCRs. CDR3 similarity networks were built from amino acid triplet string-kernel similarity, with CDR3s being connected when pairwise similarity was above 0.82. The raw public reads went through TCRdb reprocessing: fastp at Q25, MiXCR clone calling, in-frame beta chains kept. Identical CDR3 proteins give one entry, which carries the most common genes and DNA. TCRdb's processing, not the authors', yielded these V and J calls. The sample has about 4,200 distinct CDR3 sequences on record, 6% to 7% of them singletons. 15% to 20% of the sample goes to the ten largest clones.

The time point label corresponds to: sample taken at primary tumor resection. The donors were fewer than 90 patients from the lung TRACERx cohort who had early-stage, untreated non-small cell lung cancer. TCR sequencing used whole RNA extracted from tumor and nontumor lung tissue, or from cryopreserved PBMC samples, without cell sorting. Only patients with enough RNA available from two or more tumor regions were chosen for TCR sequencing. Tumor and adjacent nontumor lung specimens were reviewed by a lung pathologist before selection. This entry is derived from a study of spatial heterogeneity in lung cancer (dated by TCRdb to the late 2010s). For context, the study as a whole: Beta-chain transcripts were consistently detected in greater numbers than alpha-chain transcripts, which likely reflected higher beta-chain transcript abundance. In the raw uncorrected reads, each unique combination of TCR and UMI appeared more than ten times on average. TCR repertoire features were related to nonsynonymous mutation counts determined by whole-exome sequencing of tumor tissue. Both alpha and beta chains were TCR-sequenced in samples taken at surgery, namely 220 tumor regions, around 64 matched nontumor lung samples and approximately 51 PBMC samples. In non-small cell lung cancer, the study made a quantitative comparison of TCR alpha and beta repertoires among multiple tumor regions, matched nontumor lung and blood. TCR transcript counts in tumor regions correlated strongly with a T cell transcriptional module score from matched bulk RNA-seq. General study outcomes and caveats: Counts of ubiquitous and regional expanded TCRs correlated with counts of ubiquitous and regional nonsynonymous mutations, respectively. TCR-seq coverage of tumor T cells was estimated at only around 7% for alpha chains and approximately 12% for beta chains. Confirming at a functional level the hypothesis that regional TCRs recognize regional mutations was considered to require additional single-cell paired TCR alpha and beta sequencing. A correlation was observed between the number of expanded intratumoral alpha and beta TCRs and the tumor nonsynonymous mutation count.

According to the germline V gene, CDR1 reads MDHEN and CDR2 reads SYDVKM. The CDR3 runs 15 residues from the cysteine to the phenylalanine. Solely the CDR3 DNA is kept, with 45 bases framed from the first base. Unmatched junction bases come to 5, with V trimmed by 3 bases and J by 4 bases. Specimen: lung tumor tissue, collected at surgery. The chain links TRBV28 with TRBJ2-1; 8 nucleotides in the junction match TRBD1. This clonotype was sampled from a male donor with early-stage non-small cell lung cancer. For the CDR3, the sequence is CASSFSGGNYNEQFF. The DNA sequence reads TGTGCCAGCAGTTTTTCAGGGGGCAATTACAATGAGCAGTTCTTC.